These 12 T cell receptor beta chains came from one sample sequenced in a study of blood T cell repertoires in COVID-19 (dated by TCRdb to about 2020). The library was built by means of the immunoSEQ multiplex PCR assay. TCRdb's version of the immuneACCESS table is confined to in-frame rearrangements and falls short of the full clone set. An unresolved V gene accounts for under half of the shortfall where checked; the remainder is of unknown origin. This sample has about 52,000 clones in its table, and about four fifths of those were observed once. Of the sample, roughly 7% falls within the top ten clones. Sample: peripheral blood. The receptors were gathered from a man aged 65-85 years with active COVID-19.

The count of this clone is one. This chain links TRBV9 with TRBJ2-2; D unresolved. Germline V gene data show CDR1 as SGDLS and CDR2 as YYNGEE. Trimming removed 4 bases at V and 5 bases at J, with 18 bases between. The length of the CDR3 is 16 residues. CDR3 sequence: CASSPPRSSYTGELFF. CDR3 in DNA: TGTGCCAGCAGCCCCCCGCGGTCCAGTTATACCGGGGAGCTGTTTTTT.

The chain carries TRBV4-3 and TRBJ2-3; 8 bases map to TRBD2. This CDR3 comprises 20 residues. Germline V gene lookup returns CDR1 LGHNA and CDR2 YSLEER. J lost 2 bases, V lost 0 bases, and 16 bases had no gene match. The CDR3 sequence is CASSQDWSSGSRTYTDTQYF. As DNA, the CDR3 is TGCGCCAGCAGCCAAGATTGGTCTAGCGGGTCCCGCACCTACACAGATACGCAGTATTTT.

The J gene is TRBJ2-7, the V gene TRBV5-5; D is possibly TRBD1 (5 bases). This CDR3 has 13 residues. The V gene's germline CDR1 is SGHKS and CDR2 YYEKEE (reference sequence). Trimming took off 4 bases at V and 3 bases at J, with 11 bases between the two ends. For the CDR3, the DNA is TGTGCCAGCAGCCCAGGGTTCAGCTACGAGCAGTACTTC. It codes for CASSPGFSYEQYF.

The CDR3 DNA reads as TGTGCCAGCAGCCCGGGGCGGGCAGGGGGCGAGACCCAGTACTTC. It yields the protein CASSPGRAGGETQYF. The rearrangement uses TRBV7-9 and TRBJ2-5; TRBD1 matches at 8 bases. The CDR3 loop spans 15 amino acids. Germline V gene lookup returns CDR1 SEHNR and CDR2 FQNEAQ (reference sequence). Losses at the gene ends were 5 bases for V and 5 bases for J; bases not matched to a gene: 10. Based on the CDR3 plus reference TRBV7-9 and TRBJ2-5, the full variable domain is DTGVSQNPRHKITKRGQNVTFRCDPISEHNRLYWYRQTLGQGPEFLTYFQNEAQLEKSRLLSDRFSAERPKGSFSTLEIQRTEQGDSAMYLCASSPGRAGGETQYFGPGTRLLVL.

For this clone: One end of the junction varies from germline; a read error may be responsible. V gene TRBV7-6 combines with J gene TRBJ2-7, with D unclear. The CDR3 is 15 residues long. Germline assignment: CDR1 SGHVS and CDR2 FNYEAQ. The CDR3 nucleotides are TGTGCCAGCAGCTTTGACGCGAGAGGATCCTCCGAGCAGTACTTC. Amino acids: CASSFDARGSSEQYF. Supplemented by reference TRBV7-6 and TRBJ2-7, the full variable domain reads GAGVSQSPRYKVTKRGQDVALRCDPISGHVSLYWYRQALGQGPEFLTYFNYEAQQDKSGLPNDRFSAERPEGSISTLTIQRTEQRDSAMYRCASSFDARGSSEQYFGPGTRLTVT.

The rearrangement uses TRBV7-9 and TRBJ2-5, with 9 nucleotides matching TRBD2. This CDR3 contains 15 residues. V lost 3 bases and J lost 1; bases outside the gene matches: 3. Germline CDR1 and CDR2: SEHNR and FQNEAQ (reference sequence). The CDR3 DNA follows: TGTGCCAGCAGCTTGATACTAGCGGGCCAAGAGACCCAGTACTTC. Its translation: CASSLILAGQETQYF.

This rearrangement joins TRBV4-1 to TRBJ1-2; 8 bases fit TRBD1. Trimming removed 0 bases from V and 1 base from J; junction bases left unmatched: 4. Germline assignment: CDR1 MGHRA and CDR2 YSYEKL. There are 16 residues in the CDR3. The chain's CDR3 is CASSQDTGTGNYGYTF. The CDR3 DNA follows: TGCGCCAGCAGCCAAGATACGGGGACAGGTAACTATGGCTACACCTTC.

This chain joins TRBV19 and TRBJ1-1; 10 positions match TRBD1. The germline gives CDR1 LNHDA, CDR2 SQIVND (reference sequence). The CDR3 totals 14 residues. Germline trimming cut 5 bases from V and 7 bases from J; bases unmatched to any gene: 7. The CDR3 sequence is CASSRTGGGFEAFF. The CDR3 bases are TGTGCCAGTAGTCGGACAGGGGGAGGGTTTGAAGCTTTCTTT.

This chain connects TRBV7-2 to TRBJ1-1; 7 nucleotides line up with TRBD1. Germline V gene data show CDR1 as SGHTA and CDR2 as FQGNSA. With V trimmed by 5 bases and J by 3 bases, 9 bases remained unmatched. This CDR3 spans 15 amino acids. Here the CDR3 DNA reads TGTGCCAGCAGCCCATCCAGGGGGTTTTACACTGAAGCTTTCTTT. Amino acid sequence: CASSPSRGFYTEAFF.

The genes are TRBV9 and TRBJ1-2; unclear D gene. V was cut by 3 bases and J by 8 bases, with 8 bases left in between. CDR1 and CDR2 from the germline V gene are SGDLS and YYNGEE. The CDR3 sequence is 11 residues long. CDR3 sequence: CASSARGGYTF. CDR3 sequence (DNA): TGTGCCAGCAGCGCCAGAGGGGGCTACACCTTC.

The chain combines TRBV2 with TRBJ1-6; weak D call: TRBD1 (6 bases). V lost 7 bases and J 3 bases, leaving 13 bases between the germline ends. CDR3 length equals 15 residues. Germline CDR1 SNHLY, CDR2 FYNNEI. The CDR3 reads CASKSRGNYNSPLHF. The CDR3 DNA follows: TGTGCCAGCAAGAGCAGGGGTAACTATAATTCACCCCTCCACTTT.

The chain joins TRBV7-9 to TRBJ2-1; D perhaps matches TRBD1 (6 bases). The CDR3 is 13 residues long. The V gene lost 5 bases and the J gene lost 6 bases, with 11 bases spanning the gap. Per the germline V gene, CDR1 is SEHNR and CDR2 is FQNEAQ (reference sequence). The CDR3 reads CASSLTGTNEQFF. The CDR3 DNA sequence: TGTGCCAGCAGCCTGACAGGAACCAATGAGCAGTTCTTC. The full variable domain, rest sourced from reference TRBV7-9 and TRBJ2-1, is DTGVSQNPRHKITKRGQNVTFRCDPISEHNRLYWYRQTLGQGPEFLTYFQNEAQLEKSRLLSDRFSAERPKGSFSTLEIQRTEQGDSAMYLCASSLTGTNEQFFGPGTRLTVL.